This record looks at one T cell receptor (beta chain) sequence and its context. The target antigen is unknown. RNA extraction and reverse transcription yielded cDNA as sequencing template. The protocol was immunoSEQ multiplex PCR, while the TCRdb copy is restricted to in-frame clones and leaves out a portion. The sample yields about 87,000 clones, over 70% seen once. The CDR3 has 11 amino acids. V lost 4 bases, J lost 6 bases, and 7 bases lay in between. The germline V gene encodes CDR1 MNHEY and CDR2 SMNVEV (reference sequence). As to treatment: oral pan-JAK inhibitor, 5-10 mg twice daily. These data belong to a study of CD8+ T cells in alopecia areata. Whole-study findings and limits: Lesional scalp exceeded normal scalp in clonality, especially in alopecia totalis/universalis.

The source is a human donor with alopecia areata. The rearrangement links TRBV27 to TRBJ2-7, with unresolved D. Here the sequenced sample was CD8+ T cells sorted from blood, taken between weeks 43 and 45, from a patient treated with tofacitinib. CDR3 in amino acids: CASSWSGEQYF. The CDR3 DNA reads as TGTGCCAGCAGTTGGTCGGGCGAGCAGTACTTC.